The rows below give T cell receptor beta chains drawn from one sample of a study of PD-1 blockade in mismatch repair-deficient tumors. Repertoires were generated with immunoSEQ multiplex PCR, while TCRdb's copy carries only in-frame clones and drops some. The table records under 50,000 clones, 77% of them present only once. The input for sequencing was PBMCs, taken before pembrolizumab treatment. The receptors shown here come from an adult with mismatch repair-deficient cancer. CDR3s include the opening cysteine and the closing phenylalanine or tryptophan. D genes are given only for firm matches. The size entry is marked missing in some rows and otherwise reads once, few, many or a size class.

cdr3_aa: CASSETGTGTIYF
cdr3_nt: TGTGCCAGCAGTGAAACAGGGACAGGGACCATATATTTT
clone_size: .
d_call: TRBD1
j_call: TRBJ1-3
v_call: TRBV6-5

cdr3_aa: CASSHADQRGQPQHF
cdr3_nt: TGCGCCAGCAGCCACGCGGACCAACGGGGCCAGCCCCAGCATTTT
clone_size: .
d_call: .
j_call: TRBJ1-5
v_call: TRBV4-1

cdr3_aa: CASSIWPGGELFF
cdr3_nt: TGTGCCAGTAGTATTTGGCCCGGAGGGGAGCTGTTTTTT
clone_size: .
d_call: .
j_call: TRBJ2-2
v_call: TRBV19

cdr3_aa: CASSLDYGSELFF
cdr3_nt: TGTGCCAGCAGCTTAGATTACGGCAGCGAACTGTTTTTT
clone_size: few
d_call: .
j_call: TRBJ1-4
v_call: TRBV11-3

cdr3_aa: CSTGDGLGYTF
cdr3_nt: TGCAGCACAGGGGATGGTCTTGGCTACACCTTC
clone_size: .
d_call: TRBD1
j_call: TRBJ1-2
v_call: TRBV29-1

cdr3_aa: CASSPPGGTDTQYF
cdr3_nt: TGTGCCAGCTCACCACCGGGGGGCACAGATACGCAGTATTTT
clone_size: once
d_call: .
j_call: TRBJ2-3
v_call: TRBV18

cdr3_aa: CASSERQGIYNEQFF
cdr3_nt: TGTGCCAGCAGTGAAAGACAGGGCATCTACAATGAGCAGTTCTTC
clone_size: .
d_call: TRBD1
j_call: TRBJ2-1
v_call: TRBV2

cdr3_aa: CASSEAVKGGYEQYF
cdr3_nt: TGTGCCAGCAGTGAAGCCGTAAAGGGGGGATACGAGCAGTACTTC
clone_size: .
d_call: .
j_call: TRBJ2-7
v_call: TRBV6-1

cdr3_aa: CASSSELEGGSNQPQHF
cdr3_nt: TGTGCCAGCAGCTCAGAATTGGAGGGGGGTAGCAATCAGCCCCAGCATTTT
clone_size: .
d_call: .
j_call: TRBJ1-5
v_call: TRBV11-2

cdr3_aa: CASSSNRDPGGTDTQYF
cdr3_nt: TGTGCCAGCAGCTCAAACCGGGACCCCGGGGGGACAGATACGCAGTATTTT
clone_size: few
d_call: TRBD2
j_call: TRBJ2-3
v_call: TRBV7-3

cdr3_aa: CASSQGNPYNEQFF
cdr3_nt: TGCGCCAGCAGCCAAGGGAACCCCTACAATGAGCAGTTCTTC
clone_size: .
d_call: .
j_call: TRBJ2-1
v_call: TRBV4-1

cdr3_aa: CASSSTGGATNEKLFF
cdr3_nt: TGCGCCAGCAGCTCGACAGGGGGTGCAACTAATGAAAAACTGTTTTTT
clone_size: .
d_call: TRBD1
j_call: TRBJ1-4
v_call: TRBV5-1

cdr3_aa: CASSQNSVGEQYF
cdr3_nt: TGTGCCAGCAGCCAAAACTCAGTTGGCGAGCAGTACTTC
clone_size: .
d_call: .
j_call: TRBJ2-7
v_call: TRBV11-2

cdr3_aa: CASTRPELPPSGYTF
cdr3_nt: TGTGCCAGTACCCGCCCCGAGCTACCCCCCTCCGGCTACACCTTC
clone_size: .
d_call: .
j_call: TRBJ1-2
v_call: TRBV19

cdr3_aa: CASSLAPPERIDEQFF
cdr3_nt: TGTGCCAGCAGCTTGGCCCCACCGGAGAGGATAGATGAGCAGTTCTTC
clone_size: once
d_call: .
j_call: TRBJ2-1
v_call: TRBV5-5

cdr3_aa: CASRVGWTSGTDTQYF
cdr3_nt: TGCGCCAGCAGGGTGGGATGGACTAGCGGGACAGATACGCAGTATTTT
clone_size: .
d_call: TRBD2
j_call: TRBJ2-3
v_call: TRBV5-1

cdr3_aa: CASSQDRTPAEAFF
cdr3_nt: TGTGCCAGCAGCCAAGATCGCACCCCCGCTGAAGCTTTCTTT
clone_size: few
d_call: .
j_call: TRBJ1-1
v_call: TRBV4-2

cdr3_aa: CAWSGGLAGNRAYNEQFF
cdr3_nt: TGTGCCTGGAGTGGGGGGCTAGCGGGAAATAGGGCCTACAATGAGCAGTTCTTC
clone_size: .
d_call: TRBD2
j_call: TRBJ2-1
v_call: TRBV30

cdr3_aa: CAISREAGRVDTQYF
cdr3_nt: TGTGCCATCAGTAGGGAGGCAGGCCGGGTAGATACGCAGTATTTT
clone_size: .
d_call: .
j_call: TRBJ2-3
v_call: TRBV10-3

cdr3_aa: CASSLRRRGLDNEQFF
cdr3_nt: TGTGCCAGCAGCTTAAGGCGTAGGGGATTAGACAATGAGCAGTTCTTC
clone_size: .
d_call: .
j_call: TRBJ2-1
v_call: TRBV7-2

cdr3_aa: CASSPRRVSSYEQYF
cdr3_nt: TGTGCCAGCAGCCCTCGTCGTGTAAGCTCCTACGAGCAGTACTTC
clone_size: once
d_call: .
j_call: TRBJ2-7
v_call: TRBV7-2

cdr3_aa: CASSVEPSRPEQFF
cdr3_nt: TGTGCCAGCAGCGTAGAGCCTAGCCGCCCTGAGCAGTTCTTC
clone_size: .
d_call: .
j_call: TRBJ2-1
v_call: TRBV9

cdr3_aa: CASSLFSGSGSDTQYF
cdr3_nt: TGTGCCAGCAGCTTATTTAGCGGGAGCGGGTCAGATACGCAGTATTTT
clone_size: .
d_call: TRBD2
j_call: TRBJ2-3
v_call: TRBV11-2

cdr3_aa: CASSPQGTPGNTIYF
cdr3_nt: TGTGCCAGCTCACCACAGGGGACCCCTGGAAACACCATATATTTT
clone_size: .
d_call: .
j_call: TRBJ1-3
v_call: TRBV18

cdr3_aa: CASSLREDTEAFF
cdr3_nt: TGTGCCAGCAGTTTACGGGAAGACACTGAAGCTTTCTTT
clone_size: .
d_call: .
j_call: TRBJ1-1
v_call: TRBV6-6